This T cell receptor beta chain comes out of a study of T cells in narcolepsy. Study at large: Donors had narcolepsy type 1 or type 2, or were healthy controls.

Study results and limitations: Autoreactive clonotypes reportedly recurred in blood of same and different patients, not controls. Some memory CD4+ repertoires had no autoreactive clone sequences.

Regarding this clone: What it binds is not known.

The V segment lost 4 bases and the J segment 4 bases; nucleotides outside the gene matches: 3. The CDR3 consists of 14 residues. In germline, CDR1 is SGHRS, CDR2 YFSETQ. Some clones are missing from TCRdb's copy, which holds only in-frame ones; the method was immunoSEQ multiplex PCR. The sample has about 36,000 clones, 81% seen once. The rearrangement joins TRBV5-1 to TRBJ1-3; TRBD1 matches 9 bases. The specimen sequenced was memory (CD45RA-) CD4+ T cells from blood. This receptor was identified in a human donor in good health. CDR3 DNA: TGCGCCAGCAGCGGGGGACAGGGAGGAAACACCATATATTTT. Encoded protein: CASSGGQGGNTIYF.